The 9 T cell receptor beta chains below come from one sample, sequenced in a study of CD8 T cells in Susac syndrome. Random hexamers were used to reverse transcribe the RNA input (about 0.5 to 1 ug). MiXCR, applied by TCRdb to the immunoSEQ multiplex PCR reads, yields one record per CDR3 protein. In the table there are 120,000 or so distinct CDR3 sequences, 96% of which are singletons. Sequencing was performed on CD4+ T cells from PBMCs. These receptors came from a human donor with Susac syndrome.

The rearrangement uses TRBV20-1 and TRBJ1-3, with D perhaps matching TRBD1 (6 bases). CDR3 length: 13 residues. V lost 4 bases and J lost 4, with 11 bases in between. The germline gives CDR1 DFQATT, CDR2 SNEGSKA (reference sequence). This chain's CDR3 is CSATGDAGNTIYF. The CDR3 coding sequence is TGCAGTGCTACAGGGGACGCAGGAAACACCATATATTTT.

For the CDR3, the DNA is TGTGCCAGTAGAAGCGGAGTAGGGGGTTCCTACGAGCAGTACTTC. Translation: CASRSGVGGSYEQYF. The chain recombines TRBV19 with TRBJ2-7, with D possibly TRBD1 on 6 matching bases. The CDR3 has 15 residues. Germline assignment: CDR1 LNHDA and CDR2 SQIVND (reference sequence). V lost 6 bases and J lost 1, with 16 bases in between. Variable domain in full (rest from reference TRBV19 and TRBJ2-7): DGGITQSPKYLFRKEGQNVTLSCEQNLNHDAMYWYRQDPGQGLRLIYYSQIVNDFQKGDIAEGYSVSREKKESFPLTVTSAQKNPTAFYLCASRSGVGGSYEQYFGPGTRLTVT.

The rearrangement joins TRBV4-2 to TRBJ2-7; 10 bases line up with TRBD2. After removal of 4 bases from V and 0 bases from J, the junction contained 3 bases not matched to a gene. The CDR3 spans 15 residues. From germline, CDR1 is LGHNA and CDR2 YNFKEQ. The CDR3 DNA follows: TGTGCCAGCAGCCTGGGACTAGCGCCCTCCTACGAGCAGTACTTC. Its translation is CASSLGLAPSYEQYF.

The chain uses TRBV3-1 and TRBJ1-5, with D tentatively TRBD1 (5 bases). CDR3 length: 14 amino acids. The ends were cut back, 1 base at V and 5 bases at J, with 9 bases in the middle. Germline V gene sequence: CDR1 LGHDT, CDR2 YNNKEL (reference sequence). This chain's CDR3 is CASSQAWGDQPQHF. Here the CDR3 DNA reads TGTGCCAGCAGCCAAGCCTGGGGGGATCAGCCCCAGCATTTT.

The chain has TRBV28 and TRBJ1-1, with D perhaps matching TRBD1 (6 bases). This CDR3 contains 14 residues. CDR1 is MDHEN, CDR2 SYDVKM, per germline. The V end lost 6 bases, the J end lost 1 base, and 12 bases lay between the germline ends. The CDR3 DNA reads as TGTGCCAGCAGCGGGGGGCTCAGGAACACTGAAGCTTTCTTT. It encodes CASSGGLRNTEAFF.

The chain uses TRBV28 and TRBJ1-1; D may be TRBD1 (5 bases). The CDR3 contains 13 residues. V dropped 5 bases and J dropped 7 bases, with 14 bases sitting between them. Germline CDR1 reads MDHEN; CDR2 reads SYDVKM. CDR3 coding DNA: TGTGCCAGCAGTGACAGTCCGGCAATTGAAGCTTTCTTT. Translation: CASSDSPAIEAFF.

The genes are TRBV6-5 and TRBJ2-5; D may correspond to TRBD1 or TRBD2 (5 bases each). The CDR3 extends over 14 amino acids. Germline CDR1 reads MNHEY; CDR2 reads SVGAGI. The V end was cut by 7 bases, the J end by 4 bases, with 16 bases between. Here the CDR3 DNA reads TGTGCCAGCAAACTCCCGGGGCCCGGAGAGACCCAGTACTTC. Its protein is CASKLPGPGETQYF.

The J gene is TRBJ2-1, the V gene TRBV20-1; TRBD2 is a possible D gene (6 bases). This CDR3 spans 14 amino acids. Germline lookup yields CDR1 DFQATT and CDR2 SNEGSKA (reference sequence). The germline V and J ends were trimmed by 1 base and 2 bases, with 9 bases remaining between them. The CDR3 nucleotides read TGCAGTGCTAGAGTGAGCGGGCCCTACAATGAGCAGTTCTTC. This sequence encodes CSARVSGPYNEQFF.

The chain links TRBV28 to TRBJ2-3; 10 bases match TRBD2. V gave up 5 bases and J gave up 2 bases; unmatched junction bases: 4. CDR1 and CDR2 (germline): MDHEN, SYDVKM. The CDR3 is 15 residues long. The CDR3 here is CASSLSGRATDTQYF. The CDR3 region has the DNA TGTGCCAGCAGTCTGAGCGGGAGGGCCACAGATACGCAGTATTTT.